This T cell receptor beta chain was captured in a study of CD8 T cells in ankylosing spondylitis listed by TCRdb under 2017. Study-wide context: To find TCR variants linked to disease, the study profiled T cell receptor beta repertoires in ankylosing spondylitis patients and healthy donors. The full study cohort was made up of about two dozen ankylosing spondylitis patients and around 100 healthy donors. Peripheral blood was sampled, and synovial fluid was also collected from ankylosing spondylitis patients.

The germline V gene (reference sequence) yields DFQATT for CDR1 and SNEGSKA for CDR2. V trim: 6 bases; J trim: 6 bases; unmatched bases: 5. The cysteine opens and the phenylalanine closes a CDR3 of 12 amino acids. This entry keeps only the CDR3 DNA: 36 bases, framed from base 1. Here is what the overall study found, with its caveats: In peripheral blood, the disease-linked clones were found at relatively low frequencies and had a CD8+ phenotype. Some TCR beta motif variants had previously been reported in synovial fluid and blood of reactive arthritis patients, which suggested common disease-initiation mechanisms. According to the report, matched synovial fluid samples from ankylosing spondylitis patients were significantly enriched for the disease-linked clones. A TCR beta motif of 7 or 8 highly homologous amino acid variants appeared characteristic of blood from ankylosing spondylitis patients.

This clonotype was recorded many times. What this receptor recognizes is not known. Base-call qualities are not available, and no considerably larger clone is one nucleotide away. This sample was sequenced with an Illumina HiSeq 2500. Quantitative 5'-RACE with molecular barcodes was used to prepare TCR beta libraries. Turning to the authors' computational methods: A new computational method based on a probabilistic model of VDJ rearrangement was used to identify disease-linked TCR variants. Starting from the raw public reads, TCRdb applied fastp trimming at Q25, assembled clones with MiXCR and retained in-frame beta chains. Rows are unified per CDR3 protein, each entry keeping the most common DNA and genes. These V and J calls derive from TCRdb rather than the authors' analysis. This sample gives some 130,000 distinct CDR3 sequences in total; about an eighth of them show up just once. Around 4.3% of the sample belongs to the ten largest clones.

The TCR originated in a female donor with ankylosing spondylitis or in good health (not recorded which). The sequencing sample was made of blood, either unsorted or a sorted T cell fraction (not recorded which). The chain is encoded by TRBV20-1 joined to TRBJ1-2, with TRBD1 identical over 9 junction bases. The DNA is TGCAGTGCGTGGACAGGGGAAAATGGCTACACCTTC. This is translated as CSAWTGENGYTF.